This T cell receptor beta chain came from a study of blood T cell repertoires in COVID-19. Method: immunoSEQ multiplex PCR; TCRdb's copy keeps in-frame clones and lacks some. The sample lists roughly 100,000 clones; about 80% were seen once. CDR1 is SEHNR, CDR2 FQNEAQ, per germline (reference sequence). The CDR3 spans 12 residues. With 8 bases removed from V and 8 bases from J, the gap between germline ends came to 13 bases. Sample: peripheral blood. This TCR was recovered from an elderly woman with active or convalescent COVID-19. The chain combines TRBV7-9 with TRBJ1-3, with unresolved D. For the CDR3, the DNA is TGTGCCAGCGACCGCTTAGGAGACACCATATATTTT. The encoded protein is CASDRLGDTIYF.